This entry lists 20 T cell receptor beta chains sequenced from one sample in a study of cytomegalovirus exposure and HLA in healthy donors. Primers included in the PCR were 60 Vbeta and 13 Jbeta primers. The data were produced by immunoSEQ multiplex PCR, yet TCRdb's version contains in-frame clones alone and is incomplete. The table lists under 150,000 clones, around 72% of them singletons. The sequenced material came from PBMCs. The receptor set was obtained from a middle-aged man in good health and CMV-seronegative.

This chain links TRBV13 with TRBJ1-1; 9 bases align to TRBD1. Germline V CDR1 and CDR2: PRHDT, FYEKMQ (reference sequence). The V and J ends lost 5 bases and 1 base, in that order; junction bases with no gene match: 8. The CDR3 has 16 residues. The CDR3 sequence: CASSVYRGRTNTEAFF. The CDR3, as DNA: TGTGCCAGCAGCGTATACAGGGGGCGAACGAACACTGAAGCTTTCTTT.

Note on this clone: The junction departs from the called germline gene at one end, perhaps through a read error. The chain uses TRBV7-8 and TRBJ1-5, with D tentatively TRBD1 (6 bases). CDR3 size: 13 residues. Germline-derived CDR1 and CDR2 are SGHVS and FQNEAQ. The CDR3 sequence is CASKQGINQPQNF. In DNA form, the CDR3 reads TGTGCCAGCAAGCAGGGGATCAATCAGCCCCAGAATTTT. Complete variable domain (other parts from reference TRBV7-8 and TRBJ1-5): GAGVSQSPRYKVAKRGQDVALRCDPISGHVSLFWYQQALGQGPEFLTYFQNEAQLDKSGLPSDRFFAERPEGSVSTLKIQRTQQEDSAVYLCASKQGINQPQNFGDGTRLSIL.

To note about this clone: Other DNA sequences from this sample encode an identical CDR3 as well. This chain links TRBV2 with TRBJ2-3, with TRBD1 identical over 7 bases. V was pared by 7 bases and J by 6 bases, with 7 bases of the junction left unmatched. The germline V gene encodes CDR1 SNHLY and CDR2 FYNNEI. This CDR3 contains 13 residues. The CDR3: CASTRQGTDTQYF. CDR3 in DNA: TGTGCCAGCACTAGACAGGGAACGGATACGCAGTATTTT. Variable domain in full (rest from reference TRBV2 and TRBJ2-3): EPEVTQTPSHQVTQMGQEVILRCVPISNHLYFYWYRQILGQKVEFLVSFYNNEISEKSEIFDDQFSVERPDGSNFTLKIRSTKLEDSAMYFCASTRQGTDTQYFGPGTRLTVL.

This sequence joins TRBV14 and TRBJ1-2, with D perhaps matching TRBD1 (6 bases). CDR3 length equals 15 residues. Germline CDR1 is SGHDN and CDR2 is FVKESK. V was cut by 4 bases and J by 8 bases, with 20 bases left in between. CDR3 protein: CASSRPGGGFDGYTF. In DNA form, the CDR3 reads TGTGCCAGCAGCCGCCCCGGGGGGGGCTTTGACGGCTACACCTTC.

This clone was seen a handful of times. The genes are TRBV19 and TRBJ1-5; D not certain. Germline V lookup: CDR1 LNHDA, CDR2 SQIVND (reference sequence). The CDR3 extends over 14 amino acids. Trimming took 0 bases from V and 7 from J, leaving 10 bases between them. Here the CDR3 DNA reads TGTGCCAGTAGTATAGAGGAGGCTAACCAGCCCCAGCATTTT. Translation gives CASSIEEANQPQHF.

The chain has TRBV6-1 and TRBJ2-7; 7 positions agree with TRBD2. The CDR3 extends over 14 amino acids. Trimming cost V 4 bases and J 3 bases; bases outside gene matches: 6. In germline, CDR1 is MNHNS, CDR2 SASEGT. CDR3 loop: CASSGRSGNYEQYF. DNA for the CDR3: TGTGCCAGCAGTGGGAGAAGCGGGAACTACGAGCAGTACTTC.

The chain is built from TRBV5-1 and TRBJ2-7, with D possibly matching TRBD1 (5 bases). The V gene's germline CDR1 is SGHRS and CDR2 YFSETQ. Trimming shortened V by 0 bases and J by 3 bases, and 10 bases separated the two germline ends. The CDR3 is 14 residues long. In DNA form, the CDR3 reads TGCGCCAGCAGCTTGGGGGGCGGTCTCTACGAGCAGTACTTC. This codes for CASSLGGGLYEQYF.

V usage is TRBV4-1 and J usage is TRBJ2-3; D perhaps matches TRBD2 (5 bases). CDR1 and CDR2 (germline): MGHRA, YSYEKL. The CDR3 is 15 amino acids. Trimming removed 4 bases from V and 0 bases from J, with 11 bases in between. In DNA form, the CDR3 reads TGCGCCAGCAGCCTGGTGGGAGTTAGCACAGATACGCAGTATTTT. Translated, it gives CASSLVGVSTDTQYF.

V is TRBV7-9 and J is TRBJ2-4; D is unclear. V was shortened by 5 bases and J by 15 bases, with 14 bases between the two germline ends. Looked up from germline, CDR1 is SEHNR and CDR2 is FQNEAQ (reference sequence). This CDR3 has 11 residues. The CDR3 loop reads CASSPRSNWYF. In nucleotides, the CDR3 is TGTGCCAGCAGCCCCCGGTCGAATTGGTACTTC. The whole variable domain, remainder taken from reference TRBV7-9 and TRBJ2-4, is DTGVSQNPRHKITKRGQNVTFRCDPISEHNRLYWYRQTLGQGPEFLTYFQNEAQLEKSRLLSDRFSAERPKGSFSTLEIQRTEQGDSAMYLCASSPRSNWYFGAGTRLSVL.

This rearrangement joins TRBV10-3 to TRBJ2-7; perhaps TRBD1 as D (6 bases). The CDR3 runs to 14 residues. Trimming removed 3 bases from V and 3 bases from J, with 12 bases in between. The V gene's germline CDR1 is ENHRY and CDR2 SYGVKD. The DNA of the CDR3 is TGTGCCATCAGTGATCACAGGGAGCTCTACGAGCAGTACTTC. It is translated as CAISDHRELYEQYF.

The chain links TRBV2 to TRBJ2-5; D may be TRBD2 (5 bases). Germline values: CDR1 SNHLY, CDR2 FYNNEI. This CDR3 spans 15 amino acids. Trimming took off 6 bases at V and 7 bases at J, with 21 bases between the two ends. The CDR3 protein is CASSLSSGAVGTQYF. The CDR3 DNA is TGTGCCAGCAGCCTGTCCAGCGGAGCCGTGGGGACCCAGTACTTC. Looking up the rest from reference TRBV2 and TRBJ2-5 gives the full variable domain: EPEVTQTPSHQVTQMGQEVILRCVPISNHLYFYWYRQILGQKVEFLVSFYNNEISEKSEIFDDQFSVERPDGSNFTLKIRSTKLEDSAMYFCASSLSSGAVGTQYFGPGTRLLVL.

V is TRBV10-3 and J is TRBJ2-7; 9 nucleotides match TRBD1. The CDR3 runs to 15 residues. V lost 7 bases to trimming and J lost 2 bases; unmatched junction nucleotides: 9. Germline values: CDR1 ENHRY, CDR2 SYGVKD. As DNA, the CDR3 is TGTGCCATCATGCTCCGGGACAGGGCCCCCTACGAGCAGTACTTC. Its translation is CAIMLRDRAPYEQYF.

The chain couples TRBV28 to TRBJ1-5; a weak D match, TRBD1 (5 bases). Germline CDR1 MDHEN, CDR2 SYDVKM. V gave up 3 bases and J gave up 1 base, with 13 bases separating them. There are 16 residues in the CDR3. CDR3 region: CASSFLLGGSNQPQHF. The DNA for the CDR3 is TGTGCCAGCAGTTTCTTGCTCGGGGGGAGCAATCAGCCCCAGCATTTT.

This chain links TRBV4-1 with TRBJ1-1, with a weak D call TRBD1 (6 bases). This CDR3 has 17 amino acids. With 1 base removed from V and 3 bases from J, the gap between germline ends came to 18 bases. CDR1 is MGHRA, CDR2 YSYEKL, per germline. The CDR3 nucleotides read TGCGCCAGCAGCCAAGTAGTTCGCAGGGGAGGGGACACTGAAGCTTTCTTT. Its protein product is CASSQVVRRGGDTEAFF.

The chain carries TRBV30 and TRBJ1-1; 7 nucleotides align to TRBD1. The V and J ends lost 3 bases and 0 bases, in that order; junction bases with no gene match: 4. Germline CDR1 GTSNPN, CDR2 SVGIG (reference sequence). This CDR3 has 14 amino acids. In nucleotides, the CDR3 is TGTGCCTGGAGGGGGGACAGCCTGAACACTGAAGCTTTCTTT. Protein: CAWRGDSLNTEAFF.

V gene TRBV5-5 combines with J gene TRBJ2-7; 7 bases fit TRBD2. J lost 4 bases, V lost 0 bases, and 7 bases had no gene match. Germline CDR1 and CDR2: SGHKS and YYEKEE (reference sequence). The CDR3 contains 15 residues. CDR3 residues: CASSLGLGGVYEQYF. For the CDR3, the DNA is TGTGCCAGCAGCTTGGGCCTGGGGGGGGTGTACGAGCAGTACTTC.

The V gene is TRBV5-1, the J gene TRBJ2-3; TRBD2 agrees at 8 bases. CDR1 and CDR2 from the germline V gene are SGHRS and YFSETQ. The CDR3 has 16 residues. Trimming at V came to 0 bases and at J to 0 bases, leaving 3 bases not matched to a gene. CDR3 region: CASSLVTSVSTDTQYF. The CDR3 DNA follows: TGCGCCAGCAGCTTGGTGACTAGCGTTAGCACAGATACGCAGTATTTT.

The rearrangement uses TRBV19 and TRBJ2-3, with D possibly TRBD2 on 6 matching bases. The V end was cut by 3 bases, the J end by 2 bases, with 15 bases between. The germline gives CDR1 LNHDA, CDR2 SQIVND (reference sequence). The CDR3 sequence is 16 residues long. The CDR3 nucleotides are TGTGCCAGTAGTATGGCCGGGGGTTTTTCCACAGATACGCAGTATTTT. It encodes CASSMAGGFSTDTQYF.

This clone was counted between two and nine times. The chain combines TRBV28 with TRBJ2-1; 7 bases fit TRBD2. Trimming at V came to 7 bases and at J to 5 bases, leaving 8 bases not matched to a gene. Germline CDR1 MDHEN, CDR2 SYDVKM. The CDR3 is 14 amino acids. The CDR3 loop is CASTRAGLNNEQFF. The CDR3 DNA is TGTGCCAGCACCCGAGCGGGACTAAACAATGAGCAGTTCTTC.

The chain uses TRBV5-1 and TRBJ2-6; 7 bases match TRBD1. The V and J ends lost 4 bases and 3 bases, in that order; junction bases with no gene match: 1. The CDR3 totals 14 residues. Germline V gene sequence: CDR1 SGHRS, CDR2 YFSETQ. The CDR3 sequence is CASSGTVGANVLTF. The CDR3 DNA is TGCGCCAGCAGCGGGACAGTTGGGGCCAACGTCCTGACTTTC. Supplemented by reference TRBV5-1 and TRBJ2-6, the full variable domain reads KAGVTQTPRYLIKTRGQQVTLSCSPISGHRSVSWYQQTPGQGLQFLFEYFSETQRNKGNFPGRFSGRQFSNSRSEMNVSTLELGDSALYLCASSGTVGANVLTFGAGSRLTVL.